This paragraph covers one T cell receptor (beta chain) sequence. The data are from a study of shared clonotypes between healthy human individuals. Profiling relied on immunoSEQ multiplex PCR, and the TCRdb table lists in-frame clones only, not all of them. This table has millions of clones, 85% to 95% appearing once. The CDR3 has 13 residues. Trimming took off 6 bases at V and 4 bases at J, with 9 bases between the two ends. Germline values: CDR1 LNHDA, CDR2 SQIVND (reference sequence). The V gene is TRBV19, the J gene TRBJ2-2; possibly TRBD2 for D (6 bases). This sequence originates from a young man in good health. The sequenced sample consisted of naive CD4+ T cells sorted from blood. Subset defined: CD45RA+ positively selected. The DNA of the CDR3 is TGTGCCAGTAGAGGCGGGGCCACCGGGGAGCTGTTTTTT. Amino acids: CASRGGATGELFF.